Below, 31 T cell receptor beta chains from the same sample are listed, as sequenced in a study of blood T cell repertoires in COVID-19. Sequenced by immunoSEQ multiplex PCR; TCRdb stores in-frame clones only, minus some. Here the sample spans approximately 300,000 clones, approximately 83% being singletons. The sequencing input was PBMCs or T cells enriched from blood (not recorded which). The receptors were sampled from a woman aged 25 to 39 who had recovered from COVID-19.

This clone was seen a few times. CDR3 sequence: CASSQVPVSPLHF. In nucleotides, the CDR3 is TGTGCCAGCAGCCAGGTACCGGTCTCACCCCTCCACTTT. V and J are TRBV3-1 (or the pseudogene TRBV3-2) and TRBJ1-6; D unresolved. The V gene lost 3 bases and the J gene lost 10 bases, with 10 bases spanning the gap. This CDR3 is built from 13 residues. Germline V gives CDR1 LGHDT, CDR2 YNNKEL (reference sequence).

The chain has TRBV27 and TRBJ2-6, with a weak D call TRBD1 (5 bases). Trimming removed 6 bases from V and 3 bases from J, with 12 bases in between. Germline values: CDR1 MNHEY, CDR2 SMNVEV (reference sequence). CDR3 length: 15 residues. The CDR3 DNA reads TGTGCCAGCAGAAACCCAGGGCTTGGGGCCAACGTCCTGACTTTC. Protein product: CASRNPGLGANVLTF.

This chain links TRBV7-9 with TRBJ1-1, with D unresolved. With 3 bases removed from V and 3 bases from J, the gap between germline ends came to 8 bases. The CDR3 loop spans 13 amino acids. In germline, CDR1 is SEHNR, CDR2 FQNEAQ (reference sequence). Here the CDR3 DNA reads TGTGCCAGCAGCTTTAACAGAGACACTGAAGCTTTCTTT. This encodes CASSFNRDTEAFF.

This clone was seen just once. This chain links TRBV18 with TRBJ1-5, with 9 nucleotides matching TRBD1. There are 16 residues in the CDR3. Unmatched junction bases numbered 8, after V lost 4 bases and J lost 4 bases. Per the germline V gene, CDR1 is KGHSH and CDR2 is LQKENI. The DNA of the CDR3 is TGTGCCAGCTCACTGGGACAGGGATCCTTAAATCAGCCCCAGCATTTT. Its translation is CASSLGQGSLNQPQHF.

The chain has TRBV20-1 and TRBJ1-1; TRBD1 matches 10 bases. Germline V CDR1 and CDR2: DFQATT, SNEGSKA (reference sequence). There are 15 residues in the CDR3. With V trimmed by 3 bases and J by 6 bases, 10 bases remained unmatched. The CDR3: CSASLFGTGAAEAFF. The CDR3 bases are TGCAGTGCTAGTCTCTTTGGGACAGGGGCTGCTGAAGCTTTCTTT.

J is TRBJ2-2 and V is TRBV18; 12 bases align to TRBD1. CDR1 KGHSH and CDR2 LQKENI come from the germline V gene. The CDR3 has 19 amino acids. J lost 7 bases, V lost 3 bases, and 15 bases had no gene match. CDR3 coding DNA: TGTGCCAGCTCACCTATCGCCCCGGGACAGGGGGCCGGACACGGGGAGCTGTTTTTT. As protein: CASSPIAPGQGAGHGELFF.

This chain uses TRBV2 with TRBJ1-1; 7 positions agree with TRBD1. Germline V gene lookup returns CDR1 SNHLY and CDR2 FYNNEI. The V segment lost 7 bases and the J segment 2 bases; nucleotides outside the gene matches: 13. The CDR3 extends over 16 amino acids. The CDR3 bases are TGTGCCAGCACCTATTTTCCGGGACAGCGAAACACTGAAGCTTTCTTT. Its protein is CASTYFPGQRNTEAFF. Drawing the rest from reference TRBV2 and TRBJ1-1, the complete variable domain is EPEVTQTPSHQVTQMGQEVILRCVPISNHLYFYWYRQILGQKVEFLVSFYNNEISEKSEIFDDQFSVERPDGSNFTLKIRSTKLEDSAMYFCASTYFPGQRNTEAFFGQGTRLTVV.

The chain has TRBV7-9 and TRBJ1-2, with D possibly being TRBD1 (6 bases). Germline V gene data show CDR1 as SEHNR and CDR2 as FQNEAQ (reference sequence). V lost 1 base and J 8 bases, leaving 20 bases between the germline ends. This CDR3 spans 16 amino acids. The CDR3 DNA follows: TGTGCCAGCAGCTTAGGGGGAATGGGGGCCTTAACGGGCTACACCTTC. This sequence encodes CASSLGGMGALTGYTF.

This sequence joins TRBV2 and TRBJ1-3; D gene ambiguous. Trimming shortened V by 2 bases and J by 4 bases, and 9 bases separated the two germline ends. CDR1 is SNHLY and CDR2 is FYNNEI in the germline V gene. This CDR3 is built from 14 residues. The CDR3 coding sequence is TGTGCCAGCAGTGAAAGGTTTAGCGGAAACACCATATATTTT. This encodes CASSERFSGNTIYF.

The gene calls are TRBV23-1 and TRBJ2-5; 7 nucleotides match TRBD2. TRBV23-1 is reported as an ORF; its role is uncertain. The CDR3 is 16 residues long. With V trimmed by 9 bases and J by 1 base, 14 bases remained unmatched. In DNA, the CDR3 is TGCGCCAGTCACGAGGTTGTACTAGCGTTCCAAGAGACCCAGTACTTC. Protein sequence: CASHEVVLAFQETQYF.

The chain employs TRBV19 and TRBJ2-5; 10 positions agree with TRBD2. This CDR3 spans 16 amino acids. The V gene end was trimmed by 5 bases and the J gene end by 5 bases; junction bases not matched to a gene: 11. Germline V gene lookup returns CDR1 LNHDA and CDR2 SQIVND (reference sequence). The CDR3 loop is CASSWTSGSKVETQYF. In nucleotides, the CDR3 is TGTGCCAGTAGTTGGACTAGCGGTTCGAAGGTCGAGACCCAGTACTTC. Full variable domain (remainder filled in from reference TRBV19 and TRBJ2-5): DGGITQSPKYLFRKEGQNVTLSCEQNLNHDAMYWYRQDPGQGLRLIYYSQIVNDFQKGDIAEGYSVSREKKESFPLTVTSAQKNPTAFYLCASSWTSGSKVETQYFGPGTRLLVL.

The V call is TRBV4-2, the J call TRBJ2-2; perhaps TRBD2 as D (7 bases). This CDR3 has 17 residues. Trimming took 5 bases from V and 1 from J, leaving 17 bases between them. Germline V gene lookup returns CDR1 LGHNA and CDR2 YNFKEQ. As DNA, the CDR3 is TGTGCCAGCAGCGGTGGGGGGGCGGAGAGGAACACCGGGGAGCTGTTTTTT. It yields the protein CASSGGGAERNTGELFF.

The rearrangement joins TRBV5-4 to TRBJ2-7; 10 nucleotides line up with TRBD2. Germline V gene lookup returns CDR1 SGHNT and CDR2 YYREEE (reference sequence). V shed 3 bases, J shed 3 bases, and the junction held 12 bases outside the gene matches. The CDR3 loop spans 17 amino acids. This CDR3 reads CASSSVGLAGAFYEQYF. The CDR3 nucleotides read TGTGCCAGCAGCTCGGTAGGGCTAGCGGGAGCATTCTACGAGCAGTACTTC.

The chain couples TRBV14 to TRBJ2-5; a weak D match, TRBD1 (5 bases). Germline loops: CDR1 SGHDN, CDR2 FVKESK. The CDR3 is made up of 14 amino acids. Trimming took 4 bases from V and 5 from J, leaving 14 bases between them. The CDR3 region has the DNA TGTGCCAGCAGCCTCGTGGGTTGGGGCGAGACCCAGTACTTC. Its translation is CASSLVGWGETQYF.

This clone came up a few times. The chain employs TRBV5-1 and TRBJ2-7; 7 nucleotides align to TRBD2. This CDR3 region has 15 residues. The J segment lost 4 bases and the V segment lost 4 bases, leaving 11 bases of the junction unmatched. From germline, CDR1 is SGHRS and CDR2 YFSETQ. The CDR3 region has the DNA TGCGCCAGCAGCCTGAGCGGGGCGCAACGGTACGAGCAGTACTTC. It codes for CASSLSGAQRYEQYF.

This rearrangement joins TRBV30 to TRBJ2-5, with a tentative D call TRBD2 (5 bases). V lost 1 base, J lost 4 bases, and 22 bases lay in between. Germline loops: CDR1 GTSNPN, CDR2 SVGIG (reference sequence). The length of the CDR3 is 17 residues. CDR3 in DNA: TGTGCCTGGAGTGCGGGGATAGCCGGAATGGGGTTAGAGACCCAGTACTTC. It encodes CAWSAGIAGMGLETQYF. The entire variable domain, with the rest obtained from reference TRBV30 and TRBJ2-5, is as follows: SQTIHQWPATLVQPVGSPLSLECTVEGTSNPNLYWYRQAAGRGLQLLFYSVGIGQISSEVPQNLSASRPQDRQFILSSKKLLLSDSGFYLCAWSAGIAGMGLETQYFGPGTRLLVL.

In this sample, this clone turned up once. The chain recombines TRBV6-6 with TRBJ1-2, with D possibly TRBD1 on 5 matching bases. The V gene lost 7 bases and the J gene lost 0 bases, with 18 bases spanning the gap. The CDR3 covers 16 residues. Germline-derived CDR1 and CDR2 are MNHNY and SVGAGI (reference sequence). In DNA, the CDR3 is TGTGCCAGCAAGGGGAGGGCCGGCGGTACTAACTATGGCTACACCTTC. It codes for CASKGRAGGTNYGYTF.

V gene TRBV27 combines with J gene TRBJ1-1; possible D gene TRBD1, 5 bases. The CDR3 has 15 amino acids. Germline V gives CDR1 MNHEY, CDR2 SMNVEV (reference sequence). Trimming stripped 6 bases from V and 0 bases from J, with 14 bases between. The CDR3 DNA sequence: TGTGCCAGCAGAACCCGGGGGTTTGTGAACACTGAAGCTTTCTTT. This codes for CASRTRGFVNTEAFF.

This chain connects TRBV27 to TRBJ2-5; TRBD2 aligns across 10 bases. Trimming removed 0 bases from V and 4 bases from J; junction bases left unmatched: 8. CDR1 and CDR2 (germline): MNHEY, SMNVEV (reference sequence). CDR3 length equals 17 residues. This chain's CDR3 is CASSLSMSGGASETQYF. The CDR3 nucleotides are TGTGCCAGCAGTTTATCTATGAGCGGGGGGGCCTCAGAGACCCAGTACTTC.

The rearrangement uses TRBV6-5 and TRBJ1-2, with D perhaps matching TRBD1 (5 bases). This CDR3 spans 14 amino acids. V was pared by 0 bases and J by 8 bases, with 13 bases between. CDR1 is MNHEY, CDR2 SVGAGI, per germline. CDR3 amino acids: CASSYSGGVGGYTF. The CDR3 DNA sequence: TGTGCCAGCAGTTACTCAGGAGGGGTTGGCGGCTACACCTTC.

This chain links TRBV15 with TRBJ2-4; TRBD2 is a possible D gene (7 bases). V dropped 2 bases and J dropped 5 bases, with 10 bases sitting between them. CDR3 size: 14 residues. Germline V gene sequence: CDR1 LNHNV, CDR2 YYDKDF (reference sequence). The chain's CDR3 is CATSRQGGENIQYF. Written as DNA, the CDR3 is TGTGCCACCAGCAGACAAGGGGGGGAAAACATTCAGTACTTC.

The rearrangement uses TRBV4-2 and TRBJ1-3; D is uncertain. The CDR3 is made up of 15 amino acids. Trimming cost V 0 bases and J 2 bases, with 8 bases left between them. Germline loops: CDR1 LGHNA, CDR2 YNFKEQ. CDR3 nucleotide sequence: TGTGCCAGCAGCCAAGAACCCGGGACTGGAAACACCATATATTTT. It encodes CASSQEPGTGNTIYF.

The rearrangement uses TRBV19 and TRBJ2-2; tentative D call: TRBD2 (5 bases). V gave up 5 bases and J gave up 3 bases, with 10 bases separating them. The CDR3 is 14 amino acids. CDR1 is LNHDA and CDR2 is SQIVND in the germline V gene (reference sequence). The CDR3 DNA reads as TGTGCCAGTAGTCGGGAAGGTTACACCGGGGAGCTGTTTTTT. It encodes CASSREGYTGELFF.

This chain uses TRBV3-1 (or the pseudogene TRBV3-2) with TRBJ2-7, with no clear D. The CDR3 is made up of 15 amino acids. Per the germline V gene, CDR1 is LGHDT and CDR2 is YNNKEL (reference sequence). Trimming left V 1 base short and J 6 bases short, with 16 bases between. This CDR3 is CASSQASWIDSEQYF. DNA for the CDR3: TGTGCCAGCAGCCAAGCCAGTTGGATTGACTCCGAGCAGTACTTC.

The genes are TRBV4-2 and TRBJ2-4; perhaps TRBD2 as D (7 bases). The CDR3 is 17 residues long. Looked up from germline, CDR1 is LGHNA and CDR2 is YNFKEQ. Trimming took 3 bases from V and 0 from J, leaving 15 bases between them. The CDR3 region has the DNA TGTGCCAGCAGCCATTATAGGGGGGGGGAAGCCAAAAACATTCAGTACTTC. Its translation: CASSHYRGGEAKNIQYF.

The chain combines TRBV27 with TRBJ1-1; no clear D. The CDR3 contains 13 residues. Germline V gene data show CDR1 as MNHEY and CDR2 as SMNVEV (reference sequence). V lost 6 bases and J 0 bases, leaving 8 bases between the germline ends. The CDR3 DNA reads TGTGCCAGCAGGTTGACTGTGAACACTGAAGCTTTCTTT. Translated, it gives CASRLTVNTEAFF.

This sequence joins TRBV6-5 and TRBJ1-1; D not certain. The CDR3 is made up of 15 amino acids. The V and J ends lost 0 bases and 6 bases respectively, with 14 bases between them. The germline V gene has CDR1 MNHEY and CDR2 SVGAGI. CDR3 in amino acids: CASSYSQPGGAEAFF. The CDR3 DNA follows: TGTGCCAGCAGTTACTCGCAGCCGGGCGGGGCTGAAGCTTTCTTT.

The chain recombines TRBV21-1 with TRBJ1-5; the DNA was not compared with TRBD1, the D call given in the table. TRBV21-1 has pseudogene status. The CDR3 has 15 amino acids. The CDR3 DNA is TGTGCCAGACGGAGAACAGGGTTTAGCAATCAGCCCCAGCATTTT. Protein product: CARRRTGFSNQPQHF.

This CDR3 is CSVEQGNTEAFF. CDR3 sequence (DNA): TGCAGCGTTGAACAGGGGAACACTGAAGCTTTCTTT. This sequence joins TRBV29-1 and TRBJ1-1, with a tentative D call TRBD1 (5 bases). V was cut by 2 bases and J by 1 base, with 5 bases left in between. Germline assignment: CDR1 SQVTM and CDR2 ANQGSEA. This CDR3 contains 12 residues. Looking up the rest from reference TRBV29-1 and TRBJ1-1 gives the full variable domain: SAVISQKPSRDICQRGTSLTIQCQVDSQVTMMFWYRQQPGQSLTLIATANQGSEATYESGFVIDKFPISRPNLTFSTLTVSNMSPEDSSIYLCSVEQGNTEAFFGQGTRLTVV.

On this clone itself: The sample carries other DNA sequences with the same CDR3. The chain has TRBV6-5 and TRBJ1-1; a weak D match, TRBD1 (5 bases). CDR1 and CDR2 (germline): MNHEY, SVGAGI. V was trimmed by 3 bases and J by 5 bases, leaving 7 bases between them. The CDR3 runs 12 residues. CDR3 nucleotides: TGTGCCAGCAGTTATGGGGGGACTGAAGCTTTCTTT. This translates into CASSYGGTEAFF.

The chain has TRBV20-1 and TRBJ2-7, with TRBD1 matching 9 bases. This CDR3 region has 14 residues. Trimming took 3 bases from V and 1 from J; bases not matched to a gene: 4. Per germline, CDR1 DFQATT and CDR2 SNEGSKA (reference sequence). CDR3 region: CSASLDRGSYEQYF. Written as DNA, the CDR3 is TGCAGTGCTAGTCTCGACAGGGGGTCCTACGAGCAGTACTTC.